These 18 T cell receptor beta chains were sequenced from one sample in a study of T cell repertoires in cytomegalovirus infection (dated by TCRdb to the late 2010s). Sequencing instrument: Illumina HiSeq 1500. Using fastp at Q25 and MiXCR, TCRdb reprocessed the public reads and kept productive beta chains. Here each entry gathers all rows of one CDR3 protein and keeps the most common genes and DNA. The sample has some 920,000 distinct CDR3 sequences on record, approximately 31% of them singletons. Together, the top ten hold 13% of the sample. Antigen specificity for these receptors is unknown. The intended sense of this specimen's treatment or condition label: in vitro stimulation with specific CMV peptide epitopes to enrich CMV-specific T cells. The sample in question was cultured CD8+ T cells from PBMCs, obtained from culture after CMV antigen stimulation. The source is a human donor in good health (CMV status not recorded). Some clones in this sample may be carry-over from other donors' samples.

The rearrangement links TRBV6-5 to TRBJ1-2, with D perhaps matching TRBD1 (6 bases). The CDR3 spans 15 residues. The V end lost 2 bases, the J end lost 8 bases, and 18 bases lay between the germline ends. CDR1 is MNHEY, CDR2 SVGAGI, per germline. Written as DNA, the CDR3 is TGTGCCAGCAGTTACGGGAGGGGGTTTCGTAAGGGCTACACCTTC. Translation gives CASSYGRGFRKGYTF.

The chain uses TRBV7-9 and TRBJ2-5; D is uncertain. Between the trimmed V and J ends, which lost 4 bases and 3 bases, there was a span of 15 bases. The CDR3 is made up of 15 amino acids. CDR1 is SEHNR, CDR2 FQNEAQ, per germline (reference sequence). The CDR3 DNA reads TGTGCCAGCAGCTCGATGACACCCCGAGAAGAGACCCAGTACTTC. Its translation is CASSSMTPREETQYF.

The chain links TRBV6-2 or TRBV6-3 to TRBJ1-1, with 7 bases fitting TRBD1. The CDR3 is 15 amino acids. V dropped 5 bases and J dropped 1; count of bases not matched to a gene: 7. Per germline, CDR1 MNHEY and CDR2 SVGEGT. The CDR3 loop reads CASSGPGTENTEAFF. DNA for the CDR3: TGTGCCAGCAGTGGGCCAGGGACAGAGAACACTGAAGCTTTCTTT.

This clonotype turned up a few times. This chain uses TRBV7-9 with TRBJ1-1; 9 bases match TRBD1. This CDR3 region has 13 residues. V was pared by 6 bases and J by 6 bases, with 5 bases of the junction left unmatched. From germline, CDR1 is SEHNR and CDR2 FQNEAQ (reference sequence). The CDR3 sequence: CASRTDRGSEAFF. The CDR3 nucleotides read TGTGCCAGCAGGACGGACAGGGGATCTGAAGCTTTCTTT.

The sample holds many counts of this clonotype. This chain links TRBV7-3 with TRBJ1-4; D uncertain. V lost 5 bases to trimming and J lost 3 bases, with 22 bases between them. Germline V gene sequence: CDR1 SGHTA, CDR2 FQGTGA. CDR3 length equals 18 residues. The CDR3 region is CASSLRGRLISANEKLFF. CDR3 sequence (DNA): TGTGCCAGCAGCCTGAGAGGGCGCCTTATTTCAGCTAATGAAAAACTGTTTTTT.

In the case of this clonotype: A single base separates this from a much larger clone, so it may be a read error. The chain couples TRBV7-2 to TRBJ2-5; D is perhaps TRBD2 (5 bases). Germline loops: CDR1 SGHTA, CDR2 FQGNSA. The CDR3 runs 17 residues. Trimming stripped 9 bases from V and 5 bases from J, with 28 bases between. CDR3 protein: CARSRRFPVENRETQYF. The CDR3 nucleotides are TGTGCCAGGAGCCGGAGGTTCCCAGTAGAAAATCGGGAGACCCAGTACTTC.

CDR3 amino acids: CASSPEGQGVYGYTF. The CDR3 DNA reads as TGTGCCAGTAGTCCCGAGGGACAGGGGGTATATGGCTACACCTTC. This sequence joins TRBV19 and TRBJ1-2; 11 positions match TRBD1. Germline assignment: CDR1 LNHDA and CDR2 SQIVND (reference sequence). J was trimmed by 5 bases and V by 5 bases; bases with no gene match: 7. This CDR3 region has 15 residues. Full variable domain (remainder filled in from reference TRBV19 and TRBJ1-2): DGGITQSPKYLFRKEGQNVTLSCEQNLNHDAMYWYRQDPGQGLRLIYYSQIVNDFQKGDIAEGYSVSREKKESFPLTVTSAQKNPTAFYLCASSPEGQGVYGYTFGSGTRLTVV.

V gene TRBV28 combines with J gene TRBJ1-3; the D gene is possibly TRBD1 (6 bases). Germline assignment: CDR1 MDHEN and CDR2 SYDVKM. This CDR3 has 14 residues. Trimming shortened V by 6 bases and J by 3 bases, and 12 bases separated the two germline ends. The CDR3 region has the DNA TGTGCCAGCAGAAACAGCAGGGGTGGAAACACCATATATTTT. Its translation: CASRNSRGGNTIYF.

Only a few counts were recorded for this clonotype. V usage is TRBV20-1 and J usage is TRBJ1-2, with 8 bases that match TRBD1. The CDR3 consists of 12 residues. V was clipped by 3 bases and J by 10 bases; unmatched bases: 7. Germline-derived CDR1 and CDR2 are DFQATT and SNEGSKA (reference sequence). CDR3 DNA: TGCAGTGCTAGGGGCAGGGGGCATGTCTACACCTTC. Its protein is CSARGRGHVYTF.

The chain is built from TRBV10-3 and TRBJ1-2; no reliable D call. Germline V gene lookup returns CDR1 ENHRY and CDR2 SYGVKD. V lost 8 bases, J lost 2 bases, and 9 bases lay in between. The CDR3 sequence is 12 residues long. The CDR3 DNA is TGTGCCATCGGCACCCGGAACTATGGCTACACCTTC. Amino acid sequence: CAIGTRNYGYTF.

A word on this clonotype: Compared with germline, one end of the junction differs, possibly owing to a read error. The chain employs TRBV7-8 and TRBJ2-7, with 7 bases fitting TRBD1. Germline loops: CDR1 SGHVS, CDR2 FQNEAQ. The CDR3 contains 14 residues. CDR3 DNA sequence: TGTGTCAGCAGCACGACAGGGAGCCCTTTTAATCAGTACTTC. It translates to CVSSTTGSPFNQYF.

This clonotype was counted between two and nine times. V usage is TRBV11-2 and J usage is TRBJ2-1, with D possibly matching TRBD2 (6 bases). The CDR3 contains 15 residues. V lost 5 bases and J 6 bases, leaving 17 bases between the germline ends. The germline CDR1 and CDR2 sequences are SGHAT and FQNNGV. The CDR3 nucleotides read TGTGCCAGCAGCCCCTGGGGCGGGGCCGGCAATGAGCAGTTCTTC. Its translation: CASSPWGGAGNEQFF.

The chain employs TRBV9 and TRBJ2-1; D is undetermined. This CDR3 is built from 15 residues. The V end was cut by 0 bases, the J end by 3 bases, with 10 bases between. The germline gives CDR1 SGDLS, CDR2 YYNGEE. As DNA, the CDR3 is TGTGCCAGCAGCGTAGACGGGTCTATCTACAATGAGCAGTTCTTC. It encodes CASSVDGSIYNEQFF.

This rearrangement joins TRBV15 to TRBJ1-1; unclear D gene. Looked up from germline, CDR1 is LNHNV and CDR2 is YYDKDF (reference sequence). V dropped 1 base and J dropped 0 bases, with 9 bases sitting between them. CDR3 length equals 15 residues. The CDR3, as DNA: TGTGCCACCAGCAGAGGGGAACACTTGAACACTGAAGCTTTCTTT. It is translated as CATSRGEHLNTEAFF.

The rearrangement uses TRBV6-1 and TRBJ2-3; TRBD1 matches 8 bases. The V segment lost 4 bases and the J segment 5 bases; nucleotides outside the gene matches: 5. The CDR3 is 14 residues long. Germline CDR1 reads MNHNS; CDR2 reads SASEGT. The CDR3 is CASSGQGAVDTQYF. CDR3 in DNA: TGTGCCAGCAGTGGGCAGGGGGCCGTAGATACGCAGTATTTT.

This clonotype has ten or more counts. The chain uses TRBV7-9 and TRBJ2-5; D remains ambiguous. The CDR3 runs to 15 residues. The germline V gene has CDR1 SEHNR and CDR2 FQNEAQ (reference sequence). Trimming removed 1 base at V and 2 bases at J, with 11 bases between. The CDR3 DNA reads as TGTGCCAGCAGCTTAGGTCGGCTACAACAAGAGACCCAGTACTTC. Protein product: CASSLGRLQQETQYF.

This clonotype has more than one count but fewer than ten. This sequence joins TRBV7-6 and TRBJ1-1, with a tentative D call TRBD1 (6 bases). V was cut by 4 bases and J by 1 base, with 16 bases left in between. The CDR3 runs 16 residues. Germline loops: CDR1 SGHVS, CDR2 FNYEAQ. CDR3 nucleotides: TGTGCCAGCAGCTCAGATATCCAGACAGGGAACACTGAAGCTTTCTTT. Translated, it gives CASSSDIQTGNTEAFF.

The V and J genes are TRBV2 and TRBJ2-1; tentative D call: TRBD1 (6 bases). V was cut by 2 bases and J by 3 bases, with 23 bases left in between. Germline V lookup: CDR1 SNHLY, CDR2 FYNNEI. This CDR3 is built from 19 residues. CDR3 amino acids: CASSELGRETGFLYNEQFF. DNA for the CDR3: TGTGCCAGCAGTGAACTGGGCAGGGAGACAGGTTTTCTCTACAATGAGCAGTTCTTC.